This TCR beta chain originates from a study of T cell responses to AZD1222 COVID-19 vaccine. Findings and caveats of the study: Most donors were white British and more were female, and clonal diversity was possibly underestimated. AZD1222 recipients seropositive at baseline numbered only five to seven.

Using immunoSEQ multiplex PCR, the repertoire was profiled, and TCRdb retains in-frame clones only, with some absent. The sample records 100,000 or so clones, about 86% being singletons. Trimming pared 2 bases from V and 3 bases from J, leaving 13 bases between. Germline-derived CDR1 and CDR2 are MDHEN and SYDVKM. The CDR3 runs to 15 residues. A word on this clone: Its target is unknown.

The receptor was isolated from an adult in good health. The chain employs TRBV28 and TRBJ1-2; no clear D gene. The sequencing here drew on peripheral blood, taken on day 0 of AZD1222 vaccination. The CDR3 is CASSLRQIVHYGYTF. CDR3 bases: TGTGCCAGCAGTTTAAGGCAGATTGTCCACTATGGCTACACCTTC.